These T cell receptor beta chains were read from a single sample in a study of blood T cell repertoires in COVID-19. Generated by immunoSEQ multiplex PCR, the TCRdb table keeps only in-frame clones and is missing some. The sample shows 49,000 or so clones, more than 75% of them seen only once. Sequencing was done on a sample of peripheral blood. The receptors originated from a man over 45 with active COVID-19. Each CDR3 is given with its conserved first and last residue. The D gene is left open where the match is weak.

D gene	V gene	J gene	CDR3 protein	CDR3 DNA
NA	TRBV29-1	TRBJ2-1	CSASIVRTVLHEQFF	TGCAGCGCTTCGATAGTCCGGACAGTCCTACATGAGCAGTTCTTC
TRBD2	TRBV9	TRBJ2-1	CASSLRGVDEQFF	TGTGCCAGCAGCCTCCGGGGGGTCGATGAGCAGTTCTTC
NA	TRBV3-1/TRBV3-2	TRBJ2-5	CASSQDGGALWETQYF	TGTGCCAGCAGCCAAGATGGGGGGGCCTTGTGGGAGACCCAGTACTTC
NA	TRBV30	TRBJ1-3	CAWSVERAGNTIYF	TGTGCCTGGAGCGTGGAGAGGGCTGGAAACACCATATATTTT
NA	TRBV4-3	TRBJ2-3	CASSQRPSIASTDTQYF	TGCGCCAGCAGCCAACGGCCTAGCATCGCTAGCACAGATACGCAGTATTTT
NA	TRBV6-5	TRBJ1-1	CASRPDRGTEAFF	TGTGCCAGCAGACCGGACCGGGGCACTGAAGCTTTCTTT
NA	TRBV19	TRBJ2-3	CASSNVGPDTQYF	TGTGCCAGTAGTAACGTGGGCCCGGATACGCAGTATTTT
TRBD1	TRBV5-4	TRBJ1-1	CASSLAPGGLSEAFF	TGTGCCAGCAGCTTGGCGCCAGGGGGTCTTTCTGAAGCTTTCTTT
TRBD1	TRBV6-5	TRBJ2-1	CASSWGTEYNEQFF	TGTGCCAGCAGTTGGGGGACAGAATACAATGAGCAGTTCTTC
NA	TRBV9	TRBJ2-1	CASSADRPNEQFF	TGTGCCAGCAGCGCAGACAGGCCCAATGAGCAGTTCTTC